These 16 T cell receptor beta chains were all obtained from the same sample, sequenced in a study of T cell responses to AZD1222 COVID-19 vaccine. TCRdb keeps only in-frame clones here, not all; method: immunoSEQ multiplex PCR. The sample holds approximately 170,000 clones; approximately 93% are singletons and the top ten take about 3.9%. This sample comprised peripheral blood, obtained on day 0 of AZD1222 vaccination. These receptors originate from an adult in good health.

This chain links TRBV6-5 with TRBJ1-2; a weak D match, TRBD1 (5 bases). CDR1 MNHEY and CDR2 SVGAGI come from the germline V gene. Trimming removed 8 bases at V and 4 bases at J, with 8 bases between. The CDR3 is 11 amino acids. The chain's CDR3 is CASWGSYGYTF. For the CDR3, the DNA is TGTGCCAGCTGGGGCAGCTATGGCTACACCTTC.

A note on this clone: Additional DNA sequences in this sample encode the identical CDR3. J is TRBJ2-1 and V is TRBV12-3 or TRBV12-4; no clear D. The CDR3 sequence is 12 residues long. V was cut by 6 bases and J by 3 bases, with 6 bases left in between. CDR3: CASSLDYNEQFF. The CDR3 DNA follows: TGTGCCAGCAGCCTCGACTACAATGAGCAGTTCTTC.

CDR3 residues: CASTGGYGYTF. CDR3 in DNA: TGTGCCAGCACAGGGGGCTATGGCTACACCTTC. The J gene is TRBJ1-2, the V gene TRBV6-5; 7 bases are shared with TRBD1. CDR3 length: 11 amino acids. Trimming at V came to 7 bases and at J to 4 bases, leaving 0 bases not matched to a gene. Germline V CDR1 and CDR2: MNHEY, SVGAGI.

The CDR3 loop reads CASSPITAYYGYTF. The CDR3 DNA sequence: TGTGCCAGCAGTCCTATTACAGCGTACTATGGCTACACCTTC. This sequence joins TRBV6-5 and TRBJ1-2; the D is unclear. Germline V CDR1 and CDR2: MNHEY, SVGAGI. The CDR3 has 14 residues. Trimming took off 5 bases at V and 3 bases at J, with 13 bases between the two ends.

The chain links TRBV7-9 to TRBJ1-2; the D gene is possibly TRBD1 (5 bases). Trimming stripped 5 bases from V and 6 bases from J, with 13 bases between. The CDR3 is 13 amino acids. Germline-derived CDR1 and CDR2 are SEHNR and FQNEAQ (reference sequence). DNA of the CDR3: TGTGCCAGCAGCGCTCAGGGAGGGCATGGCTACACCTTC. This translates into CASSAQGGHGYTF.

This chain links TRBV6-5 with TRBJ1-1; a possible D gene is TRBD1 (5 bases). Germline-derived CDR1 and CDR2 are MNHEY and SVGAGI. Trimming took 7 bases from V and 4 from J, leaving 10 bases between them. CDR3 length equals 12 residues. CDR3 sequence reads: CASKGRGTEAFF. CDR3 DNA: TGTGCCAGCAAGGGGAGAGGCACTGAAGCTTTCTTT.

V gene TRBV6-5 combines with J gene TRBJ1-5; 8 bases are shared with TRBD1. CDR3 size: 13 residues. Germline CDR1 reads MNHEY; CDR2 reads SVGAGI. V trimming: 6 bases; J trimming: 2 bases; junction bases outside the gene matches: 0. CDR3 residues: CASRTGGNQPQHF. The CDR3 nucleotides are TGTGCCAGCAGGACAGGGGGCAATCAGCCCCAGCATTTT.

The chain couples TRBV6-6 to TRBJ1-1; tentative D call: TRBD1 (6 bases). The ends were cut back, 4 bases at V and 1 base at J, with 13 bases in the middle. CDR1 and CDR2 (germline): MNHNY, SVGAGI (reference sequence). This CDR3 contains 15 residues. The CDR3 reads CASSSGATANTEAFF. The CDR3 nucleotides are TGTGCCAGCAGTTCAGGGGCGACGGCGAACACTGAAGCTTTCTTT.

J is TRBJ2-1 and V is TRBV5-1; the match to TRBD2 covers 7 bases. Germline assignment: CDR1 SGHRS and CDR2 YFSETQ. V shed 4 bases, J shed 8 bases, and the junction held 12 bases outside the gene matches. This CDR3 comprises 15 residues. The DNA of the CDR3 is TGCGCCAGCAGCGGGAGGGGACTACCACTCGATGAGCAGTTCTTC. Protein sequence: CASSGRGLPLDEQFF.

V gene TRBV5-1 combines with J gene TRBJ2-7; D unresolved. The CDR3 runs 13 residues. From germline, CDR1 is SGHRS and CDR2 YFSETQ. The V gene lost 0 bases and the J gene lost 6 bases, with 10 bases spanning the gap. This CDR3 reads CASSLEMSAEQYF. CDR3 sequence (DNA): TGCGCCAGCAGCTTGGAGATGTCGGCCGAGCAGTACTTC.

The V and J genes are TRBV7-8 and TRBJ2-3; 8 nucleotides align to TRBD2. Trimming removed 2 bases from V and 2 bases from J; junction bases left unmatched: 6. In germline, CDR1 is SGHVS, CDR2 FQNEAQ. The CDR3 consists of 16 residues. CDR3 DNA sequence: TGTGCCAGCAGCTTATATCCGCGGGGGGCCACAGATACGCAGTATTTT. Translated, it gives CASSLYPRGATDTQYF.

The chain is built from TRBV18 and TRBJ2-7, with D perhaps assigned TRBD1 or TRBD2 (5 bases each). The CDR3 sequence is 13 residues long. Trimming removed 4 bases from V and 6 bases from J, with 13 bases in between. CDR1 is KGHSH and CDR2 is LQKENI in the germline V gene. The CDR3 reads CASSRTQGAEQYF. In nucleotides, the CDR3 is TGTGCCAGCTCACGGACCCAGGGAGCCGAGCAGTACTTC.

The table lists this clone with a few counts. The chain recombines TRBV23-1 with TRBJ1-1, with TRBD1 identical over 8 bases. TRBV23-1 carries the ORF label, with uncertain function. V shed 6 bases and J 1 base; nucleotides not matched to a gene: 13. This CDR3 contains 17 residues. The CDR3 spells CASSRRTGHVTNTEAFF. The CDR3 DNA reads as TGCGCCAGCAGCCGCCGGACAGGGCATGTAACGAACACTGAAGCTTTCTTT.

The chain links TRBV10-3 to TRBJ1-6, with 11 positions matching TRBD1. Looked up from germline, CDR1 is ENHRY and CDR2 is SYGVKD. The CDR3 has 15 amino acids. The ends lost 2 bases at V and 11 bases at J; junction bases unmatched: 5. The CDR3 DNA is TGTGCCATCAGTGAGGGGACAGGGGGTAGGACACCCCTCCACTTT. Its protein product is CAISEGTGGRTPLHF.

The J gene is TRBJ1-2, the V gene TRBV27; perhaps TRBD1 as D (5 bases). The CDR3 is made up of 15 amino acids. The ends were cut back, 5 bases at V and 3 bases at J, with 16 bases in the middle. CDR1 is MNHEY and CDR2 is SMNVEV in the germline V gene (reference sequence). The chain's CDR3 is CASSRTQGGDYGYTF. The CDR3 nucleotides read TGTGCCAGCAGTCGTACGCAGGGAGGGGACTATGGCTACACCTTC.

The chain couples TRBV6-1 to TRBJ1-2, with D maybe TRBD1 (6 bases). Germline assignment: CDR1 MNHNS and CDR2 SASEGT. The CDR3 covers 13 residues. Between the trimmed V and J ends, which lost 1 base and 7 bases, there was a span of 10 bases. As DNA, the CDR3 is TGTGCCAGCAGTGAAGTAACAGGGCTTGGCTACACCTTC. The encoded protein is CASSEVTGLGYTF.